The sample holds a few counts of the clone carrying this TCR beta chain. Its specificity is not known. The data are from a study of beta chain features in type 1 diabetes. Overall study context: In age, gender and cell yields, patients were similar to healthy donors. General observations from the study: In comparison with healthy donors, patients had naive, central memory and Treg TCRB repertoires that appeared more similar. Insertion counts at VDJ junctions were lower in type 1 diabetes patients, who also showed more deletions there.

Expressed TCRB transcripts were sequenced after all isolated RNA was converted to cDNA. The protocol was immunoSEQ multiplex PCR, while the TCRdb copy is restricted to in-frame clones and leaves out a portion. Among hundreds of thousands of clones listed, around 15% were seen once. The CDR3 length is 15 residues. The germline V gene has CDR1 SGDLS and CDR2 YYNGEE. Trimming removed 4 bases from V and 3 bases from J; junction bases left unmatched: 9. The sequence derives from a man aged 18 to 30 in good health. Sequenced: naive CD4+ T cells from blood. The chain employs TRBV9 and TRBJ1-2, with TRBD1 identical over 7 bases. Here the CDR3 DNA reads TGTGCCAGCAGCCCTCCGCGAGGGACAGACTATGGCTACACCTTC. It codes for CASSPPRGTDYGYTF.